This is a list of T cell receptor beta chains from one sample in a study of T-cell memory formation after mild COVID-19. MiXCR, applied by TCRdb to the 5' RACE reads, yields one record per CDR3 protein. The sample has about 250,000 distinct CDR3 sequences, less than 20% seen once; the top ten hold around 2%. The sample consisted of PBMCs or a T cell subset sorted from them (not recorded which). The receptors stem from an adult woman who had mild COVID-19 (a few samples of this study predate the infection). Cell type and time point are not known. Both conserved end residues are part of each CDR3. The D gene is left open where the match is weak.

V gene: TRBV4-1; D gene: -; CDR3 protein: CASSRLVFEGEQYF
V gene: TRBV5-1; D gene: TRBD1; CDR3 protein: CASSPDRVQYGYTF
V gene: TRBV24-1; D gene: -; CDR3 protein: CATSGGAGGVGTQYF
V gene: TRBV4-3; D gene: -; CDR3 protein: CASSQGIQFYGYTF
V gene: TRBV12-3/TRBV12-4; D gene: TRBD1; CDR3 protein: CASSWDRLNTEAFF
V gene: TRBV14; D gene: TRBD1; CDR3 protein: CASSQDWTGEQFF
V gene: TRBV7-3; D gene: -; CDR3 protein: CASSLSGGTTDTQYF
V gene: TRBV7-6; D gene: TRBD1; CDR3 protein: CASSQTGQNTEAFF
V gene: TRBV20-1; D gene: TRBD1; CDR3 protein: CSARQEGRTGVGYTF
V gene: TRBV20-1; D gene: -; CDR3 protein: CSARDPDRTSSYEQYF
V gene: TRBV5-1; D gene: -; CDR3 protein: CASSFYTANTEAFF
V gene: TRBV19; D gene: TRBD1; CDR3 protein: CASSPGQGASRSEQYF
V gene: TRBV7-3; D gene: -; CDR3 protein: CASSLNPLVGINPDTQYF
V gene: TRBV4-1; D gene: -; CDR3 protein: CASSQDRGGENTEAFF
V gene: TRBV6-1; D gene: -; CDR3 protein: CASSEDDYLREPQHF
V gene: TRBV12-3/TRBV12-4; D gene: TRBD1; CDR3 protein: CASSSSGGGGYTF
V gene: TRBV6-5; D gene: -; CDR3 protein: CASSLDRSIYEQYF
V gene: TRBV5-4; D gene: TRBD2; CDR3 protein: CASSPGGLARNYEQYF
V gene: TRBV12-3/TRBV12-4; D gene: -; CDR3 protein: CASSLGDGDTQYF
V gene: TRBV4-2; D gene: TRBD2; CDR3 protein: CASSLSSRRLGLAGTSYEQYF
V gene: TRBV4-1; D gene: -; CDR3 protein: CASSQDDGWAEAFF
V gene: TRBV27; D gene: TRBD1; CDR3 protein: CASSSRGLGDSPLHF
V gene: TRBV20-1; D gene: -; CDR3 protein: CSAPRGKGSYEQYF
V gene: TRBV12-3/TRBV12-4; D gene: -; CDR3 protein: CASSLQGPRRATGELFF
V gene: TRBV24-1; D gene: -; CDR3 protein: CATSPSPLHF
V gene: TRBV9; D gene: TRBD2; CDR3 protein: CASSVAASGRSYNEQFF
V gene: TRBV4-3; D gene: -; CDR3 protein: CASSRELTDTQYF
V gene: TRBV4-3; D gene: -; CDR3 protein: CASSQLQSNSPLHF